This entry lists 32 T cell receptor beta chains sequenced from one sample in a study of blood T cell repertoires in COVID-19. Produced via immunoSEQ multiplex PCR; TCRdb's table is partial and in-frame only. The profile shows around 200,000 clones, roughly 85% of them singletons. The sample comprised peripheral blood. The receptors originated from a man between 60 and 75 years old with acute or convalescent COVID-19.

With respect to this clone: The junction differs from germline at one of its ends, possibly a read error. J is TRBJ2-6 and V is TRBV7-3; D gene ambiguous. This CDR3 spans 13 amino acids. Germline loops: CDR1 SGHTA, CDR2 FQGTGA. CDR3 protein: CASSPPGPNVLTF. The CDR3 nucleotides are TGTGCCAGCAGCCCCCCTGGGCCCAACGTCCTGACTTTC.

The gene calls are TRBV28 and TRBJ2-7, with 11 bases matching TRBD1. The germline gives CDR1 MDHEN, CDR2 SYDVKM. CDR3 length: 15 amino acids. V lost 7 bases, J lost 4 bases, and 9 bases stayed unmatched. Written as DNA, the CDR3 is TGTGCCAGCACCCAATCTGGGACAGGGGGATACGAGCAGTACTTC. Translation: CASTQSGTGGYEQYF.

V gene TRBV10-3 combines with J gene TRBJ1-6; 8 nucleotides agree with TRBD1. The CDR3 spans 14 residues. Germline assignment: CDR1 ENHRY and CDR2 SYGVKD. V was pared by 6 bases and J by 7 bases, with 5 bases of the junction left unmatched. DNA of the CDR3: TGTGCCATCAGGACGACAGGGGACAATTCACCCCTCCACTTT. It specifies CAIRTTGDNSPLHF.

This chain links TRBV6-5 with TRBJ1-1; TRBD1 is a possible D gene (5 bases). The CDR3 sequence is 13 residues long. Between the trimmed V and J ends, which lost 2 bases and 5 bases, there was a span of 9 bases. Germline V gene sequence: CDR1 MNHEY, CDR2 SVGAGI. This CDR3 is CASSYQGWTEAFF. CDR3 DNA sequence: TGTGCCAGCAGTTACCAGGGTTGGACTGAAGCTTTCTTT.

The gene calls are TRBV27 and TRBJ2-7; 9 positions match TRBD2. The length of the CDR3 is 17 residues. V was clipped by 4 bases and J by 1 base; unmatched bases: 11. Germline CDR1 MNHEY, CDR2 SMNVEV (reference sequence). CDR3 amino acids: CASSSILAGPGSYEQYF. The CDR3 region has the DNA TGTGCCAGCAGTTCGATACTAGCGGGCCCGGGATCCTACGAGCAGTACTTC.

The gene calls are TRBV6-5 and TRBJ2-7; tentatively, D is TRBD1 (7 bases). The V end lost 2 bases, the J end lost 2 bases, and 13 bases lay between the germline ends. Germline CDR1 is MNHEY and CDR2 is SVGAGI. The CDR3 spans 15 residues. Here the CDR3 reads CASSYPGDRAYEQYF. CDR3 nucleotide sequence: TGTGCCAGCAGTTACCCGGGGGACAGAGCCTACGAGCAGTACTTC.

J is TRBJ2-7 and V is TRBV4-2; D is perhaps TRBD1 (5 bases). The CDR3 spans 15 residues. V was cut by 0 bases and J by 3 bases, with 12 bases left in between. From germline, CDR1 is LGHNA and CDR2 YNFKEQ. DNA of the CDR3: TGTGCCAGCAGCCAAGATGGTGGGGCCAACTACGAGCAGTACTTC. Translated, it gives CASSQDGGANYEQYF.

The gene calls are TRBV4-1 and TRBJ2-7, with 10 bases that match TRBD1. There are 16 residues in the CDR3. Germline values: CDR1 MGHRA, CDR2 YSYEKL. The V gene end was trimmed by 3 bases and the J gene end by 4 bases; junction bases not matched to a gene: 9. CDR3 sequence (DNA): TGCGCCAGCAGCCACCCTCCCGGGACAGGGGTATACGAGCAGTACTTC. Encoded protein: CASSHPPGTGVYEQYF.

This chain uses TRBV18 with TRBJ2-5, with 14 bases aligning to TRBD2. V was clipped by 4 bases and J by 4 bases; unmatched bases: 8. The CDR3 extends over 17 amino acids. Germline values: CDR1 KGHSH, CDR2 LQKENI. This CDR3 is CASSQGTSGSMGETQYF. CDR3 bases: TGTGCCAGCTCACAAGGGACTAGCGGGAGTATGGGAGAGACCCAGTACTTC. The full variable domain, its missing parts supplied by reference TRBV18 and TRBJ2-5, is NAGVMQNPRHLVRRRGQEARLRCSPMKGHSHVYWYRQLPEEGLKFMVYLQKENIIDESGMPKERFSAEFPKEGPSILRIQQVVRGDSAAYFCASSQGTSGSMGETQYFGPGTRLLVL.

The chain uses TRBV15 and TRBJ2-1, with D maybe TRBD1 (5 bases). The germline V and J ends were trimmed by 0 bases and 10 bases, with 10 bases remaining between them. There are 13 residues in the CDR3. Per germline, CDR1 LNHNV and CDR2 YYDKDF (reference sequence). The CDR3 coding sequence is TGTGCCACCAGCAGAGACAGGGTCTTGGAGCAGTTCTTC. Protein: CATSRDRVLEQFF.

As regards this clone: This sample includes further DNA sequences coding for the same CDR3. CDR3 sequence: CASSYRLAGGPYNEQFF. The CDR3 DNA follows: TGTGCCAGCAGTTACAGGCTAGCGGGAGGGCCCTACAATGAGCAGTTCTTC. This chain connects TRBV6-2 or TRBV6-3 to TRBJ2-1; 12 bases agree with TRBD2. Trimming cost V 2 bases and J 2 bases; bases outside gene matches: 4. The CDR3 covers 17 residues. In germline, CDR1 is MNHEY, CDR2 SVGEGT.

The sample holds one count of this clone. The chain uses TRBV7-9 and TRBJ2-3; 8 bases fit TRBD2. This CDR3 has 14 amino acids. Germline values: CDR1 SEHNR, CDR2 FQNEAQ (reference sequence). CDR3 amino acids: CVIAPGGSTDTQYF. The DNA of the CDR3 is TGTGTCATAGCCCCGGGGGGGAGCACAGATACGCAGTATTTT.

The chain joins TRBV6-5 to TRBJ2-2; tentative D call: TRBD2 (5 bases). Germline CDR1 MNHEY, CDR2 SVGAGI. Trimming left V 11 bases short and J 4 bases short, with 14 bases between. The CDR3 loop spans 13 amino acids. CDR3 sequence (DNA): TGTGCCGTTCGGGGAGTCGGCACCGGGGAGCTGTTTTTT. Translated, it gives CAVRGVGTGELFF.

The chain joins TRBV3-1 (or the pseudogene TRBV3-2) to TRBJ1-2; D possibly corresponds to TRBD1 (6 bases). V dropped 3 bases and J dropped 6 bases, with 14 bases sitting between them. The CDR3 consists of 14 residues. Germline V gene data show CDR1 as LGHDT and CDR2 as YNNKEL (reference sequence). This CDR3 is CASSHGGAPDGYTF. In DNA form, the CDR3 reads TGTGCCAGCAGCCACGGGGGGGCGCCGGATGGCTACACCTTC.

The chain recombines TRBV6-2 or TRBV6-3 with TRBJ1-4, with a tentative D call TRBD1 (5 bases). This CDR3 has 18 amino acids. V was shortened by 4 bases and J by 0 bases, with 18 bases between the two germline ends. In germline, CDR1 is MNHEY, CDR2 SVGEGT. The DNA of the CDR3 is TGTGCCAGCAGTTCCCGCAGGGCCAGCTTTGCAACTAATGAAAAACTGTTTTTT. Protein product: CASSSRRASFATNEKLFF.

This clone was detected once. The chain recombines TRBV7-2 with TRBJ2-1; 15 nucleotides align to TRBD2. This CDR3 contains 16 residues. CDR1 and CDR2 from the germline V gene are SGHTA and FQGNSA. V lost 4 bases and J lost 12; bases outside the gene matches: 10. The CDR3 DNA reads as TGTGCCAGCAGCTCCCGATCGGGACTAGCGGGAGGTAGGCAGTTCTTC. It encodes CASSSRSGLAGGRQFF.

The V and J genes are TRBV28 and TRBJ2-5; D might be TRBD1 (5 bases). Germline assignment: CDR1 MDHEN and CDR2 SYDVKM. The CDR3 is 16 residues long. Trimming removed 6 bases from V and 1 base from J, with 18 bases in between. The CDR3 spells CASSPRARGAQETQYF. CDR3 bases: TGTGCCAGCAGCCCTAGAGCCCGTGGGGCCCAAGAGACCCAGTACTTC.

The gene calls are TRBV5-6 and TRBJ1-6; the D is unclear. The CDR3 consists of 15 residues. Trimming left V 0 bases short and J 5 bases short, with 9 bases between. Germline CDR1 is SGHDT and CDR2 is YYEEEE. The CDR3 DNA reads as TGTGCCAGCAGCTTGGCCGGGGTTAATAATTCACCCCTCCACTTT. Its protein product is CASSLAGVNNSPLHF.

The rearrangement uses TRBV4-2 and TRBJ1-2; D perhaps matches TRBD1 (5 bases). Trimming shortened V by 3 bases and J by 13 bases, and 12 bases separated the two germline ends. The CDR3 covers 11 residues. Looked up from germline, CDR1 is LGHNA and CDR2 is YNFKEQ. The CDR3 here is CASSQGGSFTF. The DNA for the CDR3 is TGTGCCAGCAGCCAGGGGGGGTCCTTCACCTTC.

Worth noting for this clone: The identical CDR3 is also encoded by other nucleotide sequences in the sample. J is TRBJ2-2 and V is TRBV18, with TRBD1 as a possible D gene (5 bases). The CDR3 totals 13 residues. With 3 bases removed from V and 8 bases from J, the gap between germline ends came to 10 bases. Looked up from germline, CDR1 is KGHSH and CDR2 is LQKENI. CDR3 loop: CASSPDTSGELFF. The CDR3 DNA reads as TGTGCCAGCTCACCGGACACCTCGGGGGAGCTGTTTTTT.

The V call is TRBV10-3, the J call TRBJ2-7; 7 bases are shared with TRBD1. This CDR3 contains 16 residues. Germline loops: CDR1 ENHRY, CDR2 SYGVKD. Trimming removed 0 bases from V and 7 bases from J; junction bases left unmatched: 12. Here the CDR3 DNA reads TGTGCCATCAGTGAGTCGGGGACAGCCGTTTCGGATGAGCAGTACTTC. The encoded protein is CAISESGTAVSDEQYF.

The V and J genes are TRBV7-2 and TRBJ1-2; TRBD1 agrees at 9 bases. The ends lost 5 bases at V and 6 bases at J; junction bases unmatched: 7. Germline-derived CDR1 and CDR2 are SGHTA and FQGNSA. CDR3 length: 14 amino acids. Written as DNA, the CDR3 is TGTGCCAGCAGCCGTTGGACAGGGGAGGATGGCTACACCTTC. It specifies CASSRWTGEDGYTF.

The chain is built from TRBV28 and TRBJ1-6; TRBD1 matches at 7 bases. The CDR3 has 12 residues. Germline V gene data show CDR1 as MDHEN and CDR2 as SYDVKM. V lost 6 bases and J lost 8; bases outside the gene matches: 1. The CDR3 region is CASRDRHSPLHF. Here the CDR3 DNA reads TGTGCCAGCAGGGACAGGCATTCACCCCTCCACTTT.

CDR3 in amino acids: CASRTRDSNYEQYF. The CDR3 bases are TGTGCCAGCAGAACGAGGGACTCGAACTACGAGCAGTACTTC. The rearrangement uses TRBV2 and TRBJ2-7, with TRBD2 as a possible D gene (6 bases). This CDR3 contains 14 residues. Per germline, CDR1 SNHLY and CDR2 FYNNEI. Trimming took 6 bases from V and 3 from J, leaving 15 bases between them.

This chain links TRBV3-1 (or the pseudogene TRBV3-2) with TRBJ1-6; the match to TRBD1 covers 9 bases. Germline CDR1 is LGHDT and CDR2 is YNNKEL (reference sequence). The CDR3 has 15 amino acids. Trimming took 6 bases from V and 10 from J; bases not matched to a gene: 10. CDR3 region: CASRQGALGASPLHF. CDR3 sequence (DNA): TGTGCCAGCAGACAGGGGGCCCTCGGCGCCTCACCCCTCCACTTT.

V is TRBV28 and J is TRBJ2-5, with D tentatively TRBD2 (5 bases). CDR1 and CDR2 (germline): MDHEN, SYDVKM. The CDR3 runs to 14 residues. The V end lost 2 bases, the J end lost 0 bases, and 7 bases lay between the germline ends. The CDR3, as DNA: TGTGCCAGCAGTTTAGGACTGTACCAAGAGACCCAGTACTTC. Translated, it gives CASSLGLYQETQYF.

The chain is built from TRBV7-2 and TRBJ2-7; D may be TRBD1 (6 bases). The CDR3 consists of 15 residues. Trimming left V 4 bases short and J 2 bases short, with 15 bases between. Per germline, CDR1 SGHTA and CDR2 FQGNSA. CDR3 amino acids: CASSSTGEPPYEQYF. CDR3 bases: TGTGCCAGCAGCTCGACAGGAGAGCCCCCCTACGAGCAGTACTTC.

The chain combines TRBV6-1 with TRBJ1-1; D remains unclear. CDR3 length equals 14 residues. The V and J ends lost 3 bases and 0 bases respectively, with 8 bases between them. The germline gives CDR1 MNHNS, CDR2 SASEGT. The DNA for the CDR3 is TGTGCCAGCAGTGAGACCGACATGAACACTGAAGCTTTCTTT. Amino acids: CASSETDMNTEAFF.

The chain combines TRBV4-3 with TRBJ1-4, with D perhaps matching TRBD1 (6 bases). The CDR3 is made up of 15 amino acids. With 0 bases removed from V and 5 bases from J, the gap between germline ends came to 10 bases. Germline lookup yields CDR1 LGHNA and CDR2 YSLEER. CDR3 in amino acids: CASSQDGRGNEKLFF. In DNA, the CDR3 is TGCGCCAGCAGCCAAGATGGCAGGGGAAATGAAAAACTGTTTTTT.

The chain is built from TRBV2 and TRBJ2-3; 7 bases line up with TRBD2. The CDR3 is made up of 16 amino acids. From germline, CDR1 is SNHLY and CDR2 FYNNEI. Trimming removed 1 base from V and 2 bases from J; junction bases left unmatched: 6. This CDR3 reads CASSEGASGHTDTQYF. As DNA, the CDR3 is TGTGCCAGCAGTGAAGGGGCTAGCGGACACACAGATACGCAGTATTTT.

The chain recombines TRBV6-5 with TRBJ2-3; the match to TRBD1 covers 8 bases. The V and J ends lost 6 bases and 5 bases, in that order; junction bases with no gene match: 10. This CDR3 region has 15 residues. CDR1 is MNHEY, CDR2 SVGAGI, per germline. The CDR3 spells CASRPDRGTKDTQYF. CDR3 coding DNA: TGTGCCAGCAGACCCGACAGGGGTACCAAAGATACGCAGTATTTT.

This chain joins TRBV19 and TRBJ2-1; 8 bases are shared with TRBD2. With V trimmed by 8 bases and J by 7 bases, 10 bases remained unmatched. The CDR3 contains 14 residues. Germline CDR1 and CDR2: LNHDA and SQIVND (reference sequence). CDR3: CASALSGSTNEQFF. The DNA for the CDR3 is TGTGCCAGTGCCCTCAGCGGGAGTACTAATGAGCAGTTCTTC.